This is a list of T cell receptor beta chains from one sample in a study of T cells in Graves' hyperthyroidism and ophthalmopathy. TCRdb recomputed calls from the multiplex PCR reads with MiXCR, one row per CDR3 protein. The data contain fewer than 750,000 distinct CDR3 sequences, about 15% of them singletons. The source material was blood. The receptor source for this set is a woman aged 35 to 49 with Graves' ophthalmopathy. The CDR3 runs from the conserved cysteine through the conserved F or W. D genes are given only for firm matches.

V gene	D gene	CDR3 length	CDR3 protein
TRBV6-2/TRBV6-3	TRBD1	14	CASWSGGAPYEQYF
TRBV6-5	TRBD2	17	CASSYYSGRASTGELFF
TRBV7-6	.	14	CASSRSPEGHGYTF
TRBV5-1	TRBD1	15	CASSLWAGGETEAFF
TRBV5-1	TRBD2	14	CASSMTSGSYEQYF
TRBV30	.	13	CAWSVTGITEAFF
TRBV28	TRBD1	15	CASRSDRGPAYEQYF
TRBV5-1	.	13	CASSLMVDTEAFF
TRBV2	.	15	CASSDGGLLDTEAFF
TRBV28	TRBD1	15	CASSLGSDRQGKQYF
TRBV27	TRBD2	19	CASSSRTSGRAIAKNIQYF
TRBV6-1	TRBD1	11	CASHKTGENTF
TRBV6-1	.	14	CASTPSPGAGEQYF
TRBV4-3	.	13	CASRDQLNTEAFF
TRBV6-1	.	13	CASSTGNTYEQYF
TRBV12-3/TRBV12-4	.	12	CASTPGQDIQYF
TRBV6-5	TRBD2	17	CASSYRGGSIAGYEQYF
TRBV12-3/TRBV12-4	.	13	CASSLAGPYGYTF